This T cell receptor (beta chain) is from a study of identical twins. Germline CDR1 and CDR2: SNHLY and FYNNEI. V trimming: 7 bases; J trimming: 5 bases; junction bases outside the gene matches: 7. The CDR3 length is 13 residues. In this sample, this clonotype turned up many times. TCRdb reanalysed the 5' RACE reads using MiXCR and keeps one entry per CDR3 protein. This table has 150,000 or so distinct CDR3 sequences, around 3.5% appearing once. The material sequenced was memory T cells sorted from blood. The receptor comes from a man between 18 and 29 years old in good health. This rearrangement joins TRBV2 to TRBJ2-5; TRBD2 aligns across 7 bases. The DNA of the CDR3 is TGTGCCAGCATTTGGGGGGGGGAGGAGACCCAGTACTTC. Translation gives CASIWGGEETQYF.